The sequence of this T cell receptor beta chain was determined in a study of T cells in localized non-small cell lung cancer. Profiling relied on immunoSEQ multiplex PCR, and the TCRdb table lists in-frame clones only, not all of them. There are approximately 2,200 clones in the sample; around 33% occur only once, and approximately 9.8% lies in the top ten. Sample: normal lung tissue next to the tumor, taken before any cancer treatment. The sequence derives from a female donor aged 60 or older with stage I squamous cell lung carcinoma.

The CDR3 nucleotides are TGTGCCAGCAGCCTCGACAGGGTCTCTGGAAACACCATATATTTT. Encoded protein: CASSLDRVSGNTIYF. The V gene is TRBV16, the J gene TRBJ1-3; TRBD1 aligns across 7 bases. V was clipped by 4 bases and J by 0 bases; unmatched bases: 3. The germline CDR1 and CDR2 sequences are KGHSY and FQNENV. The CDR3 extends over 15 amino acids.